Shown below are 3 T cell receptor beta chains from a single sample sequenced in a study of OX40 agonist ivuxolimab in advanced cancers. Some clones are missing from TCRdb's copy, which holds only in-frame ones; the method was immunoSEQ multiplex PCR. The sample has about 55,000 clones, 88% seen once; the top ten hold approximately 7%. The starting material was CD4+ or CD8+ T cells sorted from blood, obtained in a trial of the OX40 agonist ivuxolimab. These receptors were obtained from an adult with an advanced solid tumor such as melanoma, head and neck, liver or kidney cancer.

This chain joins TRBV7-3 and TRBJ2-3, with 9 bases fitting TRBD1. The V and J ends lost 3 bases and 3 bases, in that order; junction bases with no gene match: 4. This CDR3 has 15 amino acids. From germline, CDR1 is SGHTA and CDR2 FQGTGA. CDR3 residues: CASSFGDRVTDTQYF. Written as DNA, the CDR3 is TGTGCCAGCAGCTTCGGGGACAGGGTAACAGATACGCAGTATTTT.

V and J are TRBV28 and TRBJ2-5, with TRBD2 identical over 8 bases. Losses at the gene ends were 7 bases for V and 2 bases for J; bases not matched to a gene: 9. The CDR3 extends over 15 amino acids. From germline, CDR1 is MDHEN and CDR2 SYDVKM. This chain's CDR3 is CASISSGGGQETQYF. CDR3 coding DNA: TGTGCCAGCATCTCTTCCGGGGGGGGGCAAGAGACCCAGTACTTC.

V and J are TRBV10-3 and TRBJ2-5, with TRBD2 identical over 9 bases. The germline V gene encodes CDR1 ENHRY and CDR2 SYGVKD. Unmatched junction bases numbered 7, after V lost 0 bases and J lost 5 bases. The CDR3 has 16 amino acids. The CDR3 protein is CAISESRGRVLETQYF. The CDR3 DNA follows: TGTGCCATCAGTGAGTCCCGCGGGAGGGTATTGGAGACCCAGTACTTC.